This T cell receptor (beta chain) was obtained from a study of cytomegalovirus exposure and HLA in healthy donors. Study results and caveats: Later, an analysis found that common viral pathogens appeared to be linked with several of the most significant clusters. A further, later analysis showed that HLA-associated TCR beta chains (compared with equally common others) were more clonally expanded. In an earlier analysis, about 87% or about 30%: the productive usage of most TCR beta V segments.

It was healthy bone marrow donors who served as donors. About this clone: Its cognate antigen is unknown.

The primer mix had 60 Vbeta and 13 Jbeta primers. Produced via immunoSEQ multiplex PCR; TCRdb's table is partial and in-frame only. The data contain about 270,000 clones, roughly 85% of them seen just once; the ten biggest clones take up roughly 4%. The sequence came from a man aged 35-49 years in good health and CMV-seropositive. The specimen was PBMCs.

CDR3 protein: CASSSGGAGPYGYTF. In nucleotides, the CDR3 is TGCGCCAGCAGCTCGGGAGGGGCAGGCCCTTATGGCTACACCTTC. This chain connects TRBV5-1 to TRBJ1-2; D perhaps matches TRBD1 (5 bases). In germline, CDR1 is SGHRS, CDR2 YFSETQ. The V and J ends lost 3 bases and 5 bases respectively, with 17 bases between them. This CDR3 contains 15 residues.